Listed below are T cell receptor beta chains from one sample, sequenced in a study of monozygotic twins with inflammatory bowel disease. Reprocessing the 5' RACE reads, TCRdb reports a single entry for every CDR3 protein and omits DNA. The sample data list 200,000 to 250,000 distinct CDR3 sequences. Sequencing was carried out using blood. These receptors all come from a human donor with ulcerative colitis or Crohn's disease, or a healthy co-twin of an affected twin (not recorded which). The CDR3 runs from the conserved cysteine through the conserved F or W.

j_call v_call cdr3_aa
TRBJ2-7 TRBV29-1 CSVEEENEQYF
TRBJ2-7 TRBV5-1 CASSLDQFEGREQYF
TRBJ2-2 TRBV6-5 CASSLLGPLTGELFF
TRBJ1-3 TRBV18 CASSGQGAANSGNTIYF
TRBJ1-4 TRBV7-9 CASSRRGTENEKLFF
TRBJ1-6 TRBV18 CASSRIGQDNSPLHF
TRBJ2-7 TRBV6-5 CASSYGTGGAYEQYF
TRBJ2-4 TRBV15 CATSRGNQLFKNIQYF
TRBJ2-3 TRBV6-1 CASSEGGTGPPDTQYF
TRBJ2-3 TRBV7-2 CASSQKRAPGADTQYF
TRBJ2-1 TRBV12-3/TRBV12-4 CASKGAESYNEQFF
TRBJ2-1 TRBV6-5 CASRRGNEQFF
TRBJ2-5 TRBV4-2 CASSQGLAGPQETQYF
TRBJ1-2 TRBV29-1 CSVVVRGPSYGYTF
TRBJ1-2 TRBV3-1 CASSQEGRTYGYTF
TRBJ1-5 TRBV12-5 CASGLEGNQPQHF
TRBJ1-3 TRBV10-3 CAISDPQGAVSGNTIYF
TRBJ2-7 TRBV11-3 CASSCHRDRYEQYF
TRBJ2-7 TRBV6-1 CASRMTGGRYEQYF
TRBJ2-1 TRBV5-4 CASSPTIYNEQFF
TRBJ2-3 TRBV3-1 CASSQEGEAGGDTQYF
TRBJ2-2 TRBV5-1 CASSRDISNTGELFF
TRBJ1-2 TRBV2 CASRGQGPAGGSYTF
TRBJ1-4 TRBV19 CASQRTGGREEKLFF
TRBJ1-3 TRBV12-3/TRBV12-4 CASSLYSGTIYF
TRBJ2-2 TRBV5-1 CASSLDRYGELFF
TRBJ2-7 TRBV20-1 CSASPRNYEQYF
TRBJ1-6 TRBV6-4 CASSERVWSPLHF
TRBJ2-1 TRBV7-9 CASSFIVSGVYNEQFF
TRBJ2-1 TRBV5-5 CASSFGSVGLSGDEQFF
TRBJ1-2 TRBV6-1 CASSVTGTLYGYTF
TRBJ2-3 TRBV18 CASSLTTSSTDTQYF
TRBJ2-3 TRBV5-1 CASSLVPGASTDTQYF
TRBJ1-1 TRBV20-1 CSARSSRNTEAFF
TRBJ2-1 TRBV20-1 CSARASSGAWRGSYNEQFF
TRBJ2-7 TRBV10-3 CAIEAGDTSSYEQYF
TRBJ1-3 TRBV3-1 CASSPTFYSGNTIYF
TRBJ2-6 TRBV20-1 CSARGAGSGANVLTF
TRBJ1-2 TRBV5-1 CASSLASNYGYTF
TRBJ2-7 TRBV12-3/TRBV12-4 CASSLVTYYEQYF
TRBJ2-7 TRBV10-2 CASSEGSGGLAYEQYF
TRBJ1-1 TRBV6-1 CASSDPTGSIGNTEAFF
TRBJ2-1 TRBV6-2/TRBV6-3 CASSYGVGGDYYNEQFF
TRBJ1-5 TRBV5-5 CASSPGDNQPQHF
TRBJ2-2 TRBV6-1 CASTTSLKNTGELFF
TRBJ2-7 TRBV7-7 CASSPRVAGEQYF
TRBJ2-2 TRBV20-1 CSAREGTSGAGELFF
TRBJ2-7 TRBV7-2 CASSLGELAGAPHYF
TRBJ1-1 TRBV10-3 CAISESEGNTEAFF
TRBJ1-1 TRBV5-5 CASSYDISTEAFF
TRBJ1-6 TRBV5-1 CASSLGVGRESSYNSPLHF
TRBJ2-6 TRBV5-6 CASSLGISGANVLTF
TRBJ2-7 TRBV20-1 CSATTGAGQEQYF